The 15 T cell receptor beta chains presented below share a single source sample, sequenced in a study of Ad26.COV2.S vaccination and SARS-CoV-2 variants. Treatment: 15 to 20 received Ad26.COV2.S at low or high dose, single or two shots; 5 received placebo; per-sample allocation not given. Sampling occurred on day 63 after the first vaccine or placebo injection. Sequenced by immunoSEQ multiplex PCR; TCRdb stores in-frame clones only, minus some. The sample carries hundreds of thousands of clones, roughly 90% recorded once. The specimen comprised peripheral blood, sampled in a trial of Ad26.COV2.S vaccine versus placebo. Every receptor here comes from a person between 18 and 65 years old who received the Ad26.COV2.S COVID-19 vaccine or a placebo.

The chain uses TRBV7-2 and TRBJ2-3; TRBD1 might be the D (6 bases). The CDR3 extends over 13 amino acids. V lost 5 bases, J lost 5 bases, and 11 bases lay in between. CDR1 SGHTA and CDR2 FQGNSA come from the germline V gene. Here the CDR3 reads CASSNIRGDTQYF. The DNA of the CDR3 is TGTGCCAGCAGCAACATCAGGGGAGATACGCAGTATTTT.

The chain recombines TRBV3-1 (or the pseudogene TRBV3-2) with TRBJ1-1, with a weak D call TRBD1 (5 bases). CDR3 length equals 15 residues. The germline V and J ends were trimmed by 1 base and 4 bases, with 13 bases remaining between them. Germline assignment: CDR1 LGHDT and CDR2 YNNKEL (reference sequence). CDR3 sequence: CASSQVLGAFTEAFF. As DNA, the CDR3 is TGTGCCAGCAGCCAAGTGTTAGGGGCGTTCACTGAAGCTTTCTTT.

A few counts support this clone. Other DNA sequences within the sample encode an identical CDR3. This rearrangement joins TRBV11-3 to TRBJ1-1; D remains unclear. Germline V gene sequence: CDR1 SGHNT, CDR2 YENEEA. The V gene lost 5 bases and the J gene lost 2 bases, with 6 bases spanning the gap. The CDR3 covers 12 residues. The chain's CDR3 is CASSGRNTEAFF. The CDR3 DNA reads TGTGCCAGCAGCGGTCGTAACACTGAAGCTTTCTTT.

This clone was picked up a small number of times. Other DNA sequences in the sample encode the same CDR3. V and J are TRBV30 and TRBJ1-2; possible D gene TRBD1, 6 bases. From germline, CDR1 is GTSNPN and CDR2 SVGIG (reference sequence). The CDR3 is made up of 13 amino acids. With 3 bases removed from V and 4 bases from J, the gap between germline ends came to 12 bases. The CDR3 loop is CAWSRDRPYGYTF. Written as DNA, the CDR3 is TGTGCCTGGAGCCGTGACAGGCCCTATGGCTACACCTTC.

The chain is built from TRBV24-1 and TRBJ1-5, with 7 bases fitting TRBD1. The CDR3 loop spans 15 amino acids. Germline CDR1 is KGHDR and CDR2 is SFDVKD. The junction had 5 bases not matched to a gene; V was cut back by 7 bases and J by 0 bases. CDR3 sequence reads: CATSPGGGSNQPQHF. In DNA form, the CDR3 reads TGTGCCACCAGCCCAGGGGGAGGTAGCAATCAGCCCCAGCATTTT.

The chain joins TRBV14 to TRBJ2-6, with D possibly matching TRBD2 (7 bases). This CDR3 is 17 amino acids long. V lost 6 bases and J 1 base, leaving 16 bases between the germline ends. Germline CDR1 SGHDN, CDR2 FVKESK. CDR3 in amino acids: CASSLRGGPSGANVLTF. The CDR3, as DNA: TGTGCCAGCAGTTTAAGGGGGGGCCCTTCTGGGGCCAACGTCCTGACTTTC.

CDR3 loop: CASSYGGGQEAFF. CDR3 bases: TGTGCCAGCAGTTACGGGGGTGGACAGGAAGCTTTCTTT. The rearrangement joins TRBV6-5 to TRBJ1-1, with D tentatively TRBD1 (6 bases). Per germline, CDR1 MNHEY and CDR2 SVGAGI. The V end lost 2 bases, the J end lost 8 bases, and 12 bases lay between the germline ends. The CDR3 covers 13 residues.

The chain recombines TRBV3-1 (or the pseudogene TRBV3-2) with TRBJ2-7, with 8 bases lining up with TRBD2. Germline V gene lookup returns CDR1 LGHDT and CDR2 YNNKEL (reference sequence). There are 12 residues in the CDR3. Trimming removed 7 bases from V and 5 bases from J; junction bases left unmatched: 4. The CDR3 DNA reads TGTGCCAGCAACAGCGGGAGAAACGAGCAGTACTTC. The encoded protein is CASNSGRNEQYF.

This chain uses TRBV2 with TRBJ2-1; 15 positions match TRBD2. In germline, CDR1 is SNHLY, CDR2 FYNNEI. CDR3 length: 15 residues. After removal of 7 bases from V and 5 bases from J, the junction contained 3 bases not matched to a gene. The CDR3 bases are TGTGCCAGCACCGGGACTAGCGGGGGGAACAATGAGCAGTTCTTC. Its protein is CASTGTSGGNNEQFF.

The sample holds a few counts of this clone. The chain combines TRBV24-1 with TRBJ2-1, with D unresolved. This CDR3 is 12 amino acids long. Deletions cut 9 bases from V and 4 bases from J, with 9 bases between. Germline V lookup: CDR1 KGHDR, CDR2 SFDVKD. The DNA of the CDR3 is TGTGCCACCGGGATGGGGTACAATGAGCAGTTCTTC. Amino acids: CATGMGYNEQFF.

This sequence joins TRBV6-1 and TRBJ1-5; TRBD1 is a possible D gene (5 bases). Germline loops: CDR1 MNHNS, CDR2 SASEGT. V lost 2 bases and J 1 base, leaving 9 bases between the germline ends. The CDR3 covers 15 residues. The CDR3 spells CASSESWGSNQPQHF. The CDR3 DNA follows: TGTGCCAGCAGTGAATCCTGGGGGAGCAATCAGCCCCAGCATTTT.

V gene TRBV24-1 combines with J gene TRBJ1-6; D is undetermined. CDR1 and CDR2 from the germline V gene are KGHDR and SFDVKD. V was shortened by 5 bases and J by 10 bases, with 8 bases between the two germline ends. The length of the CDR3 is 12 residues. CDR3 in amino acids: CATSVGGSPLHF. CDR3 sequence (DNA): TGTGCCACCAGTGTTGGAGGATCACCCCTCCACTTT.

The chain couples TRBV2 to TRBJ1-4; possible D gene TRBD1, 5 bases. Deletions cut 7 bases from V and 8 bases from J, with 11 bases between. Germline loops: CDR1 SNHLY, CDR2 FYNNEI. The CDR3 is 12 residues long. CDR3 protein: CASTRDGEKLFF. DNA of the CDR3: TGTGCCAGCACCAGGGACGGGGAAAAACTGTTTTTT. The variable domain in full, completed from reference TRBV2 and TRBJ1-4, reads EPEVTQTPSHQVTQMGQEVILRCVPISNHLYFYWYRQILGQKVEFLVSFYNNEISEKSEIFDDQFSVERPDGSNFTLKIRSTKLEDSAMYFCASTRDGEKLFFGSGTQLSVL.

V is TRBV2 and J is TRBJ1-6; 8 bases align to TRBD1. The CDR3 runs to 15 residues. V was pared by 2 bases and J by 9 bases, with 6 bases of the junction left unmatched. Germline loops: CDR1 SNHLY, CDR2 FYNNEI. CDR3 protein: CASSETGQGSSPLHF. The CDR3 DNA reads TGTGCCAGCAGTGAAACCGGACAGGGTAGTTCACCCCTCCACTTT.

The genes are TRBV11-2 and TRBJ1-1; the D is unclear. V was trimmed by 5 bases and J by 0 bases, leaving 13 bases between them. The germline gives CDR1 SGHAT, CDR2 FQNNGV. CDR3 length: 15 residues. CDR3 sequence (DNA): TGTGCCAGCAGCATACCCCGGACCTTGAACACTGAAGCTTTCTTT. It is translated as CASSIPRTLNTEAFF.